This T cell receptor beta chain was recovered during a study of cytomegalovirus exposure and HLA in healthy donors (dated by TCRdb to the late 2010s). Looking at the study overall: According to a later analysis, one platform produced both the 110 or so validation repertoires and the approximately 600 repertoires of the first cohort. The aim of the study was to test whether cataloging public T cell receptors could identify signatures of past pathogen exposure. Along with the roughly 670-subject first cohort, a separate validation cohort of some 130 different subjects was used. To predict cytomegalovirus infection status, the study combined high-throughput TCR immunosequencing, statistical association of individual TCRs with disease status, and machine learning. The paper as a whole reports these results and caveats: A later analysis lacked HLA typing for the validation cohort, so it scored co-occurrence in that cohort across all 110 or so repertoires. A few of the identified cytomegalovirus-associated TCR beta chains were confirmed in vitro to be specific for cytomegalovirus antigens. Of the cluster scores, roughly 95% were above 0 in a later analysis, which found that TCRs clustered in the first cohort also tended to co-occur in the 120 validation repertoires. The authors suggested that the approach could potentially be generalized to other disease states and immunological phenotypes. The classifier was reported to diagnose cytomegalovirus status with high specificity and sensitivity in both the original and validation cohorts. Most TCR sequences were observed very rarely across donors, whereas some public TCRs were present in many individuals. A total of 150 to 200 TCR beta chains were listed by the study as associated with cytomegalovirus.

Libraries were built with the immunoSEQ multiplex PCR assay. As for the authors' bioinformatics: A statistical classification framework was built for diagnosing cytomegalovirus status from the catalog of TCR beta chain sequences. TCRdb retrieved this table from immuneACCESS and kept in-frame rearrangements only. Not all clones are present; in checked studies, unresolved V genes account for under half, and no reason is known for the remainder. V and J calls and clone size are those listed in that table; D and trimming were worked out from the DNA. The sample table contains roughly 52,000 clones; only one count was recorded for approximately 88% of them. Under 7.5% of the sample is held by the ten biggest clonotypes. The donors were included in the validation cohort of 120 subjects, a group kept apart from the approximately 690-subject first cohort. The CDR3 goes from the cysteine to the phenylalanine over 15 residues. The DNA shown is the 45-base CDR3, in frame from base 1. Looking up the germline V gene yields CDR1 MDHEN and CDR2 SYDVKM. V is cut by 2 bases and J by 1 base, and the space between the germline ends is 12 bases.

Remarks on this clone: Its recognized antigen is unknown. No base quality information exists; no much larger clone differs at one position.

Sequenced sample: PBMCs. The V and J segments used are TRBV28 and TRBJ2-7, with no D gene named confidently. This TCR was sampled from a young woman in good health and CMV-seronegative. CDR3 loop: CASSLETLNSYEQYF. At the DNA level, the sequence is TGTGCCAGCAGTTTAGAGACACTTAATTCCTACGAGCAGTACTTC.